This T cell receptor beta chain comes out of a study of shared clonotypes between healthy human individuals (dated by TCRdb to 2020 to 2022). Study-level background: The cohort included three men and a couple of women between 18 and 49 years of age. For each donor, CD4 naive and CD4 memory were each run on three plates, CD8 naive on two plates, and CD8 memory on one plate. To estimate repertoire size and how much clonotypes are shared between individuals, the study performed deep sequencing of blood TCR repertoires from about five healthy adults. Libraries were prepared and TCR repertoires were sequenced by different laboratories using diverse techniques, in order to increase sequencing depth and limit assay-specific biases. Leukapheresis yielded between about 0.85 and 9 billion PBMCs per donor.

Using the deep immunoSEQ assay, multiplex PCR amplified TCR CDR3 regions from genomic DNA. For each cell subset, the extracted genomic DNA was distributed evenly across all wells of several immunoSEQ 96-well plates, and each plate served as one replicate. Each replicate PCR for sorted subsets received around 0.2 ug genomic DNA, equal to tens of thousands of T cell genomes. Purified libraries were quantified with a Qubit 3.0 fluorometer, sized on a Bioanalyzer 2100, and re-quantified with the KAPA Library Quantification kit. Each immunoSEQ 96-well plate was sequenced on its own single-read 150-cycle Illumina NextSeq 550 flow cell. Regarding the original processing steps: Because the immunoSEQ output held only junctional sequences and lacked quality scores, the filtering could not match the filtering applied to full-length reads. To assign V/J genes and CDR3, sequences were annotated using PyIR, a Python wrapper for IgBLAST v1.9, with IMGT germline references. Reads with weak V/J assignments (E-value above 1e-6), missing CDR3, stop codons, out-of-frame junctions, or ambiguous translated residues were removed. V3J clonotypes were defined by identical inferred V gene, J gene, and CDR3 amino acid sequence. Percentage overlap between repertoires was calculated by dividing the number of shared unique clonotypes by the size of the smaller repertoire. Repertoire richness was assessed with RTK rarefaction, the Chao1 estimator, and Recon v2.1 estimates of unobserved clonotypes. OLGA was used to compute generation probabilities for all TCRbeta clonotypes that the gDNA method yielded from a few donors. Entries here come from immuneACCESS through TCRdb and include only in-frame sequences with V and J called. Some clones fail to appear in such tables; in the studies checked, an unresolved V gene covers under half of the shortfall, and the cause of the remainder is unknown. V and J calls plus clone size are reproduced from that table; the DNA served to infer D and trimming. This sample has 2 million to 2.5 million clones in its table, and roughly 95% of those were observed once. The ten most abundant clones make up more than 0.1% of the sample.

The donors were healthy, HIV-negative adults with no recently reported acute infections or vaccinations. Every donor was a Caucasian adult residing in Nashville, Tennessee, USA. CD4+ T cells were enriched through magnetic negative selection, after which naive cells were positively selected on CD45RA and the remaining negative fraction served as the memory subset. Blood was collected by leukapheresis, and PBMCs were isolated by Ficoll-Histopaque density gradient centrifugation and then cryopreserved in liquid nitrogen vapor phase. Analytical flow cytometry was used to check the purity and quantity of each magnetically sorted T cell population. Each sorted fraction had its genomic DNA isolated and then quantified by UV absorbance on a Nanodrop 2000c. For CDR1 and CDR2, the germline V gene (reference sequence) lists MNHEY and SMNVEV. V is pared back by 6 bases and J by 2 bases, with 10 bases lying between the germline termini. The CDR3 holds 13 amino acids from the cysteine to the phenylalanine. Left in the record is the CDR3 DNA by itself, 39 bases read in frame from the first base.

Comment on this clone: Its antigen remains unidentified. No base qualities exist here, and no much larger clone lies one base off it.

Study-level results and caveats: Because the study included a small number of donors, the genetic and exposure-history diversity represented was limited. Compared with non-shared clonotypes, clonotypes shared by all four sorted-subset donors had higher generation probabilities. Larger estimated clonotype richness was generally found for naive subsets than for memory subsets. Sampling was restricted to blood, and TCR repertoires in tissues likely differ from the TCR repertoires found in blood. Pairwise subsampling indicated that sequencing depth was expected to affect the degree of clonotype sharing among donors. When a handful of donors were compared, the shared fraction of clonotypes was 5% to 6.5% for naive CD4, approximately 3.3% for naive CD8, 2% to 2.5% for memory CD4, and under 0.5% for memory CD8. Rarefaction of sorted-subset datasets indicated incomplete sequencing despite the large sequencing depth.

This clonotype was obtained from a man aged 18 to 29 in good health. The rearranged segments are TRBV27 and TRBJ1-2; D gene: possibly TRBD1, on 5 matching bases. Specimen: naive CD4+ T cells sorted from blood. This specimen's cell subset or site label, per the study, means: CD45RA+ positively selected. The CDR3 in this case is CASRLGGNYGYTF. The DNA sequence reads TGTGCCAGCAGGTTGGGGGGAAACTATGGCTACACCTTC.